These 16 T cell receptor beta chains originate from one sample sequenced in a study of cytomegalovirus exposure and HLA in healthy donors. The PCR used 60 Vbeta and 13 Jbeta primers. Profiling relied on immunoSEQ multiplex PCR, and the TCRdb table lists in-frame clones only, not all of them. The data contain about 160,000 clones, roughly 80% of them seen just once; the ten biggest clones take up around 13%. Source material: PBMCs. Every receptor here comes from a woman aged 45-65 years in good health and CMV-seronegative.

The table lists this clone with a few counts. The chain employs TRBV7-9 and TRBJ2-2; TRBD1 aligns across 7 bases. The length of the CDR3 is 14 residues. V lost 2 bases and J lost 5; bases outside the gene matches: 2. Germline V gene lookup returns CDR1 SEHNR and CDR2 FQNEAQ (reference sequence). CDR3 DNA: TGTGCCAGCAGCTTACGACAGGGTACCGGGGAGCTGTTTTTT. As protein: CASSLRQGTGELFF.

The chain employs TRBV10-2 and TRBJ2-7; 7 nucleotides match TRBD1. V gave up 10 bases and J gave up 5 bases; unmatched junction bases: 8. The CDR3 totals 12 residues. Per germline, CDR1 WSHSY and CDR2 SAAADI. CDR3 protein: CATKDQGDEQYF. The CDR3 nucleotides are TGCGCCACCAAAGACCAGGGGGACGAGCAGTACTTC.

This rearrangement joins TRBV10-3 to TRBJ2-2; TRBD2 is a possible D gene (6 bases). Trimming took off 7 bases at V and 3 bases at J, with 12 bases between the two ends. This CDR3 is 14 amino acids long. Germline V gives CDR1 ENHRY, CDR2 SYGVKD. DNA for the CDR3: TGTGCCATCACCATCGGGGGAGACACCGGGGAGCTGTTTTTT. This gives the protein CAITIGGDTGELFF.

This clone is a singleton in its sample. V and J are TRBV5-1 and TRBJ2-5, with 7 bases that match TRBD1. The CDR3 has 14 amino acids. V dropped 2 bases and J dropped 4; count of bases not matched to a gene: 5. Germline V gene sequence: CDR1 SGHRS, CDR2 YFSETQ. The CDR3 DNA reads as TGCGCCAGCAGCTTACAGGGGATCAGAGAGACCCAGTACTTC. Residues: CASSLQGIRETQYF.

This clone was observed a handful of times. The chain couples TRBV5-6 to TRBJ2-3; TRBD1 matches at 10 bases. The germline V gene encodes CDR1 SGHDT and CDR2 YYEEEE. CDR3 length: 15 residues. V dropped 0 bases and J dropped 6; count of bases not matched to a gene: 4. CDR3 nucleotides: TGTGCCAGCAGCTTGGGGGACAGGGGAGGTGATACGCAGTATTTT. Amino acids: CASSLGDRGGDTQYF.

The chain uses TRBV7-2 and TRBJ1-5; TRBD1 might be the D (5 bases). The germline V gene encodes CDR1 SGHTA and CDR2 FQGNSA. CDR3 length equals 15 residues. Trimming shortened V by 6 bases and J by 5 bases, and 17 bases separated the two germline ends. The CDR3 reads CASSRAGWGDQPQHF. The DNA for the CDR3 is TGTGCCAGCAGTCGTGCTGGGTGGGGGGATCAGCCCCAGCATTTT.

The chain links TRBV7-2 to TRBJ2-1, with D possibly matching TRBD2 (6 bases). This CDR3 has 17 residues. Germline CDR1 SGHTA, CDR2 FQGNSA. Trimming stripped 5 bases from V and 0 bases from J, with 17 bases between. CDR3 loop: CASSDFHGGDSYNEQFF. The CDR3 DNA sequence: TGTGCCAGCAGCGATTTTCATGGCGGGGACTCCTACAATGAGCAGTTCTTC.

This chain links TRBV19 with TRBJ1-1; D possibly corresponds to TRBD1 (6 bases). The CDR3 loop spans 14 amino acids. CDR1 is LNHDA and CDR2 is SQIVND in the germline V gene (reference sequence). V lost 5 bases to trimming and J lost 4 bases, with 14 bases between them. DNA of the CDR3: TGTGCCAGTAGTCCGCAGGGGTATGGCACTGAAGCTTTCTTT. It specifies CASSPQGYGTEAFF.

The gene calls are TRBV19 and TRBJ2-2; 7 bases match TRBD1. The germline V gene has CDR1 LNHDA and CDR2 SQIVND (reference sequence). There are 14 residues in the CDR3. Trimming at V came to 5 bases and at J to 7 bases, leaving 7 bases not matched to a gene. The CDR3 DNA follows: TGTGCCAGTAGTGTGACAGGGTCCGGCGGGGAGCTGTTTTTT. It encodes CASSVTGSGGELFF.

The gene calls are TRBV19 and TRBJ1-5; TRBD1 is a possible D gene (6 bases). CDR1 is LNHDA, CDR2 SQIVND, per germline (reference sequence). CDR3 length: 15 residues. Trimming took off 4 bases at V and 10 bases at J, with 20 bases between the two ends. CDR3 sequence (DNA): TGTGCCAGTAGTAGGCTCCGGGACAAAGTGAATCCCCAGCATTTT. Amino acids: CASSRLRDKVNPQHF.

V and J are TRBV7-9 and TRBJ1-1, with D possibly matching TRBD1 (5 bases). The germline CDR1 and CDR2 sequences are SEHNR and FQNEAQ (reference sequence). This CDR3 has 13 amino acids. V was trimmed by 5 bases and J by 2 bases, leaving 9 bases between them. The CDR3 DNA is TGTGCCAGCAGCCTAGACAGTAACACTGAAGCTTTCTTT. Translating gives CASSLDSNTEAFF.

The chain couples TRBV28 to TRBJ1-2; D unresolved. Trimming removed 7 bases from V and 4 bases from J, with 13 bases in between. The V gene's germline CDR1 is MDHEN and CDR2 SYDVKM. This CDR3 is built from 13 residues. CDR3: CASTPGLAYGYTF. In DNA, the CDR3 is TGTGCCAGCACCCCGGGGTTAGCCTATGGCTACACCTTC.

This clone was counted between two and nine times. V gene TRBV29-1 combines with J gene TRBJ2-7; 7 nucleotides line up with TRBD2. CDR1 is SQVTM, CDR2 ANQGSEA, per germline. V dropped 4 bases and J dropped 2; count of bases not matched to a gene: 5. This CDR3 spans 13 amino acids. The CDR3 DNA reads TGCAGCGTTGTCCCAGCGGGGACCTACGAGCAGTACTTC. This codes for CSVVPAGTYEQYF.

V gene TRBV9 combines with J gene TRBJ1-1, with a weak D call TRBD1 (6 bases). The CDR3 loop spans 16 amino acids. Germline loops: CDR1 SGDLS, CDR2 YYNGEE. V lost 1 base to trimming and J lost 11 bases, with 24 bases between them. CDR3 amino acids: CASSVSPGHKASGAFF. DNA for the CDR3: TGTGCCAGCAGCGTATCCCCGGGACACAAGGCTTCTGGTGCTTTCTTT.

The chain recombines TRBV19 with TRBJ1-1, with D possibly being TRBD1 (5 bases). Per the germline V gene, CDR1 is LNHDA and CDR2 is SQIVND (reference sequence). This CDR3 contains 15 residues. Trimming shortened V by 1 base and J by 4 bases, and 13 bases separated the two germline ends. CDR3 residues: CASSIGQGIGTEAFF. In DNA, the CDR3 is TGTGCCAGTAGTATAGGGCAGGGTATAGGCACTGAAGCTTTCTTT. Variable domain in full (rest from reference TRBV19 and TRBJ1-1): DGGITQSPKYLFRKEGQNVTLSCEQNLNHDAMYWYRQDPGQGLRLIYYSQIVNDFQKGDIAEGYSVSREKKESFPLTVTSAQKNPTAFYLCASSIGQGIGTEAFFGQGTRLTVV.

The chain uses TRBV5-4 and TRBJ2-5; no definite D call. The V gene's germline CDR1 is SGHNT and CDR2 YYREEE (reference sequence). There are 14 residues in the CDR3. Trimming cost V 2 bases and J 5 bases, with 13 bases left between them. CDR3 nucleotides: TGTGCCAGCAGCTTAGGTAGCAGAGAGGAGACCCAGTACTTC. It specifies CASSLGSREETQYF.